This T cell receptor (beta chain) was observed in a study of OX40 agonist ivuxolimab in advanced cancers. Broadly, across the study: Ivuxolimab was a fully human IgG2 agonistic monoclonal antibody targeting the costimulatory receptor OX40 (CD134). Intravenous ivuxolimab was administered to patients every 2 weeks at six dose levels: 0.01, 0.1, 0.3, 1.5, 3 and 10 mg/kg. Partial responses occurred in three dose-escalation patients: two with cutaneous melanoma and one with hepatocellular carcinoma. Peripheral TCRbeta sequencing was intended to test whether TCR sequence diversity was altered and clonal T-cell expansion was caused by ivuxolimab. The monotherapy dose-escalation portion (N of about 50 patients) of the phase I ivuxolimab trial is reported in the paper. Prior anti-PD-1, anti-PD-L1 or anti-CTLA-4 therapy was permitted, and checkpoint inhibitors had been received by approximately 39% of dose-escalation patients. Of the roughly 54 patients in dose escalation, 19 had hepatocellular carcinoma, about 15 had melanoma, 9 had renal cell carcinoma and 9 had head and neck cancer. In the dose-escalation cohort, 75% to 90% of patients were male, and the mean age was around 60 years with a range of roughly 23 to 79.

The CDR3 contains 15 residues, cysteine and phenylalanine counted. Solely the CDR3 DNA is kept, with 45 bases framed from the first base. V and J are trimmed by 7 bases and 0 bases, and the gene matches miss 8 bases of the junction. Taken from the germline V gene (reference sequence), the CDR1 and CDR2 loops are SGHAT and FQDESV. Patients with autoimmune disease history or receiving systemic immunosuppression were excluded from the trial. Peripheral blood for TCR sequencing was collected from all dose cohorts at baseline, on cycle 4 day 1, and on cycle 7 day 1. The samples were drawn from a first-in-human, open-label, multicenter phase I dose-escalation trial of ivuxolimab. Adults with locally advanced or metastatic melanoma, renal cell, hepatocellular, or head and neck squamous cell carcinoma were enrolled in the trial. CD4+ and CD8+ T cells were sorted separately from peripheral blood before TCR sequencing.

Worth noting for this clone: Its antigen target is currently unknown. No quality values exist for individual bases; no much larger clone is one base distant.

To sequence the TCRbeta CDR3 region, genomic DNA was isolated from the sorted cells. The immunoSEQ Assay was used for sequencing of TCRbeta CDR3 regions. As stored in TCRdb, this immuneACCESS dataset retains in-frame rearrangements with V and J assigned. A fraction of the clones does not appear; measured against another copy, unresolved V genes explain less than half of the discrepancy, and the remainder lacks a known reason. Recorded for this sample are roughly 65,000 clones; 80% to 90% of them occurred a single time. 0.38% of the sample is held by the ten biggest clonotypes. Broad study findings and their caveats: On average, CD8+ T cells showed more expanded clones than CD4+ T cells after ivuxolimab. In the 0.1-3.0 mg/kg groups, partial responders had among the lowest normalized peripheral clonal expansion, particularly in CD8+ T cells. At doses of 0.1 to 3.0 mg/kg, clonal expansion of both CD4+ and CD8+ blood T cells was observed from baseline to week 6. Low levels of normalized T-cell clonal expansion were also shown by some nonresponding patients. The antigen specificity of the peripheral T cells that underwent clonal expansion was not determined.

Recombination linked TRBV11-1 to TRBJ1-2, with 7 bases matching TRBD1. The clonotype was recovered from an adult with an advanced solid tumor such as melanoma, head and neck, liver or kidney cancer. Sequenced material: CD4+ or CD8+ T cells sorted from blood, taken in a trial of the OX40 agonist ivuxolimab. CDR3 region: CASNKTGNPNYGYTF. The DNA sequence reads TGTGCCAGCAACAAGACAGGGAATCCTAACTATGGCTACACCTTC.